This note documents a single T cell receptor beta chain sequence. Its antigen is undetermined. The record originates from a study of cytomegalovirus exposure and HLA in healthy donors. Regarding the study as a whole: Rarity held for most TCR sequences, but there were some public TCRs that occurred in many donors. From TCR beta sequences, most subjects' HLA-A and HLA-B alleles were reportedly predicted accurately.

Trimming took off 3 bases at V and 5 bases at J, with 16 bases between the two ends. Germline CDR1 is KGHSH and CDR2 is LQKENI. This CDR3 has 15 amino acids. The PCR made use of 60 Vbeta and 13 Jbeta primers. TCRdb's copy holds only in-frame clones and misses some; the assay was immunoSEQ multiplex PCR. The repertoire holds about 150,000 clones, with about 82% as singletons. The V and J genes are TRBV18 and TRBJ1-1; D may be TRBD1 (5 bases). The sequencing input was PBMCs. The TCR comes from a male donor in good health and CMV-seronegative. In DNA, the CDR3 is TGTGCCAGCTCACCTGGCAGGGCAGGTGGAACTGAAGCTTTCTTT. It translates to CASSPGRAGGTEAFF.